Shown below are 8 T cell receptor beta chains from a single sample sequenced in a study of blood T cell repertoires in COVID-19. Produced via immunoSEQ multiplex PCR; TCRdb's table is partial and in-frame only. This sample yields about 150,000 clones, of which roughly 84% are seen a single time; roughly 0.6% belongs to the top ten. The sequenced sample was peripheral blood. All receptors derive from a man aged 60 to 75 with COVID-19, enrolled during active disease.

The V call is TRBV6-5, the J call TRBJ1-1; 7 bases agree with TRBD1. In germline, CDR1 is MNHEY, CDR2 SVGAGI. Unmatched junction bases numbered 12, after V lost 5 bases and J lost 9 bases. The CDR3 totals 14 residues. The CDR3 DNA follows: TGTGCCAGCAGTCCCACCCGGGACAGTATCAAAGCTTTCTTT. Translating gives CASSPTRDSIKAFF.

The chain is built from TRBV7-2 and TRBJ1-2; 7 nucleotides line up with TRBD1. CDR1 and CDR2 (germline): SGHTA, FQGNSA. This CDR3 contains 15 residues. Losses at the gene ends were 2 bases for V and 8 bases for J; bases not matched to a gene: 11. CDR3 protein: CASSLSPLTGRGYTF. As DNA, the CDR3 is TGTGCCAGCAGCTTATCCCCATTGACAGGGCGCGGCTACACCTTC.

This chain connects TRBV5-1 to TRBJ1-2; a possible D gene is TRBD1 (6 bases). V was pared by 3 bases and J by 1 base, with 10 bases between. The CDR3 contains 14 residues. Per the germline V gene, CDR1 is SGHRS and CDR2 is YFSETQ. CDR3 sequence (DNA): TGCGCCAGCAGCTCGGGGGGCGGTAACTATGGCTACACCTTC. This encodes CASSSGGGNYGYTF.

V usage is TRBV4-2 and J usage is TRBJ2-1; no firm D call. The germline V gene encodes CDR1 LGHNA and CDR2 YNFKEQ. V was cut by 0 bases and J by 8 bases, with 14 bases left in between. This CDR3 has 15 amino acids. The CDR3 region is CASSQDFASVDEQFF. The CDR3 DNA follows: TGTGCCAGCAGCCAAGATTTCGCTAGTGTGGATGAGCAGTTCTTC.

The chain is built from TRBV11-3 and TRBJ1-2; D ambiguous. Trimming pared 1 base from V and 4 bases from J, leaving 10 bases between. CDR1 is SGHNT, CDR2 YENEEA, per germline. This CDR3 comprises 14 residues. DNA of the CDR3: TGTGCCAGCAGCTTAGGCCGGGGATTCTATGGCTACACCTTC. Translation: CASSLGRGFYGYTF. Full variable domain (missing parts from reference TRBV11-3 and TRBJ1-2): EAGVVQSPRYKIIEKKQPVAFWCNPISGHNTLYWYLQNLGQGPELLIRYENEEAVDDSQLPKDRFSAERLKGVDSTLKIQPAELGDSAVYLCASSLGRGFYGYTFGSGTRLTVV.

The rearrangement joins TRBV12-5 to TRBJ2-6; TRBD1 agrees at 8 bases. The germline gives CDR1 LGHNT, CDR2 FRNRAP. V shed 6 bases, J shed 0 bases, and the junction held 7 bases outside the gene matches. This CDR3 contains 17 residues. The DNA of the CDR3 is TGTGCTAGTGGGTCGGGACAGGTTAACTCTGGGGCCAACGTCCTGACTTTC. Protein sequence: CASGSGQVNSGANVLTF.

In DNA, the CDR3 is TGTGCCAGCAGTTTATTGGCAGGGGAGTCCTACGAGCAGTACTTC. This sequence encodes CASSLLAGESYEQYF. The V gene is TRBV28, the J gene TRBJ2-7; D possibly corresponds to TRBD1 (6 bases). V was trimmed by 1 base and J by 1 base, leaving 11 bases between them. Germline V gene lookup returns CDR1 MDHEN and CDR2 SYDVKM. This CDR3 has 15 residues.

The chain links TRBV7-3 to TRBJ2-1; TRBD2 matches 8 bases. The CDR3 loop spans 14 amino acids. Germline trimming cut 1 base from V and 4 bases from J; bases unmatched to any gene: 0. Per germline, CDR1 SGHTA and CDR2 FQGTGA. Here the CDR3 reads CASSLSGGYNEQFF. CDR3 nucleotides: TGTGCCAGCAGCTTAAGCGGGGGGTACAATGAGCAGTTCTTC.